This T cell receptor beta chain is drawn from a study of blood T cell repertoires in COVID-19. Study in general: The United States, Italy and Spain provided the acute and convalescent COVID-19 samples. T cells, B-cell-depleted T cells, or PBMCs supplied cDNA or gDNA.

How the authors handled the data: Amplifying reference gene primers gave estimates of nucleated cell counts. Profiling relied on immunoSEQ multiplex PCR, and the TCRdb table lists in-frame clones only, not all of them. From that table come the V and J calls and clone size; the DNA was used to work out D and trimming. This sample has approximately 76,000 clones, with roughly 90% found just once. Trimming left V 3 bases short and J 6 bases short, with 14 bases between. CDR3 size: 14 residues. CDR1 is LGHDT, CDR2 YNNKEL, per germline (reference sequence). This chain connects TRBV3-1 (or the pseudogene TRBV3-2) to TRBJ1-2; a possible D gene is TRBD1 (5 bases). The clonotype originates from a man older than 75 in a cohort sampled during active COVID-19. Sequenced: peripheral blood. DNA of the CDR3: TGTGCCAGCAGCCAGTCGTCTTGGGGCCATGGCTACACCTTC. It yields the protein CASSQSSWGHGYTF.